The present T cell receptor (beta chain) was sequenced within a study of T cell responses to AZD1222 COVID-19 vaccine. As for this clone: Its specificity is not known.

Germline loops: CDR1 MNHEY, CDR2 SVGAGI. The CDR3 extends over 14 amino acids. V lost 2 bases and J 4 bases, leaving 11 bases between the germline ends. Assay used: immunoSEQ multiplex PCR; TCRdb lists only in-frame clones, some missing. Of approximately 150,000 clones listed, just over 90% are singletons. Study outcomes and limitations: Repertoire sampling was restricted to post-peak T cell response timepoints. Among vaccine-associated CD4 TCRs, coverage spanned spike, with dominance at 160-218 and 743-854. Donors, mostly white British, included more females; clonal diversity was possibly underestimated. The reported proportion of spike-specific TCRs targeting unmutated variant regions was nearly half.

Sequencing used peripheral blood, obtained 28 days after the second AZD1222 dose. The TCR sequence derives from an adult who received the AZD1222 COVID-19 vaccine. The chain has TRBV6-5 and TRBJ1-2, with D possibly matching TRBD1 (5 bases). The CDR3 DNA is TGTGCCAGCAGTTACAACAGGAATTTCTATGGCTACACCTTC. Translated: CASSYNRNFYGYTF.